A single TCR beta chain is shown here with its context. Its binding antigen is unknown. No base quality values were provided; no much bigger clone lies one nucleotide off. To sequence the TCRbeta CDR3 region, genomic DNA was isolated from the sorted cells. The immunoSEQ Assay was used for sequencing of TCRbeta CDR3 regions. The table was pulled from immuneACCESS by TCRdb, which kept in-frame rearrangements only. Such tables lose some clones; where checked, under half of the loss comes from unresolved V genes, and the rest has no known cause. The sample includes 15,000 to 20,000 clones, with 70% to 80% observed a single time. The ten biggest clones cover over 12% of the sample. This specimen comes from a study of OX40 agonist ivuxolimab in advanced cancers. A note on the overall study: The costimulatory receptor OX40 (CD134) was targeted by ivuxolimab, a fully human IgG2 agonistic monoclonal antibody. Intravenous ivuxolimab was administered to patients every 2 weeks at six dose levels: 0.01, 0.1, 0.3, 1.5, 3 and 10 mg/kg. Of the 52 patients in dose escalation, around 19 had hepatocellular carcinoma, roughly 15 had melanoma, 9 had renal cell carcinoma and 9 had head and neck cancer. In the dose-escalation cohort, 70% to 90% of patients were male, and the mean age was 60 years with a range of roughly 20 to 79. Prior anti-PD-1, anti-PD-L1 or anti-CTLA-4 therapy was permitted, and 40% to 50% of dose-escalation patients had received checkpoint inhibitors. Partial responses occurred in three dose-escalation patients: two with cutaneous melanoma and one with hepatocellular carcinoma. Peripheral TCRbeta sequencing aimed to test whether ivuxolimab altered TCR sequence diversity and caused clonal T-cell expansion. The paper describes the monotherapy dose-escalation part (N = 52 patients) of the phase I trial of ivuxolimab.

The V end loses 7 bases and the J end loses 10 bases, and a stretch of 11 bases separates them. The CDR3 starts with the cysteine, ends with the phenylalanine, and has 11 residues. Kept here is only the CDR3 DNA, which spans 33 bases and is read in frame from base 1. CDR1 MNHNY and CDR2 SVGAGI are derived from the germline V gene (reference sequence). On the study overall, not on this receptor specifically: Partial responders in the 0.1-3.0 mg/kg groups had among the lowest normalized peripheral clonal expansion, especially among CD8+ T cells. Low levels of normalized T-cell clonal expansion were also seen in some patients who did not respond. At doses from 0.1 to 3.0 mg/kg, clonal expansion was seen in both CD4+ and CD8+ blood T cells between baseline and week 6. After ivuxolimab, expanded clones were on average more numerous among CD8+ T cells than among CD4+ T cells. The antigen specificity of the peripheral T cells that underwent clonal expansion was not determined.

Patients with autoimmune disease history or receiving systemic immunosuppression were excluded from the trial. Peripheral blood for TCR sequencing was drawn from every dose cohort at baseline, at cycle 4 day 1 and at cycle 7 day 1. Samples came from an open-label, multicenter, first-in-human phase I dose-escalation trial of ivuxolimab. Adults with locally advanced or metastatic melanoma, renal cell, hepatocellular, or head and neck squamous cell carcinoma were enrolled in the trial. Before TCR sequencing, CD4+ T cells and CD8+ T cells from peripheral blood were sorted into separate populations. The TCR was taken from an adult with an advanced solid tumor such as melanoma, head and neck, liver or kidney cancer. The sample here was CD4+ or CD8+ T cells sorted from blood, taken in a trial of the OX40 agonist ivuxolimab. The rearranged segments are TRBV6-6 and TRBJ1-5; TRBD1 could be the D gene, as 5 bases match. The encoded CDR3 is CASTSGGPQHF. The nucleotides read TGTGCCAGCACCAGCGGGGGACCCCAGCATTTT.